This TCR beta chain was profiled in a study of control samples from healthy donors and cancer patients (TCRdb year 2020). Library generation was performed with the immunoSEQ multiplex PCR assay. Drawn from immuneACCESS, this table holds only the in-frame rearrangements with V and J called that TCRdb kept. Clones are partly lost; checked studies trace under half to an unresolved V gene and leave the rest unexplained. This sample is represented by 70,000 to 80,000 clones; approximately 90% of them were singletons. Of the sample, under 2.5% is held by the ten largest clones. With respect to this clone: The antigen it binds to is not known. The sample holds no much larger clone one base away, and base qualities are not on file.

Including the terminal cysteine and phenylalanine, the CDR3 comprises 11 residues. Of all the DNA, just the CDR3 is kept, 33 bases in frame from base 1. V and J are truncated by 0 bases and 13 bases respectively, leaving an intervening sequence of 9 bases. CDR1 and CDR2, looked up from the germline V gene, are SGHDT and YYEEEE. The sample consisted of PBMCs. This clonotype originated in a woman aged 55-69 years with head and neck cancer. Rearrangement joined TRBV5-6 to TRBJ2-3, with the D gene too uncertain to name. The nucleotide sequence reads TGTGCCAGCAGCTTGGATTGGTCGGAGTATTTT. Protein translation: CASSLDWSEYF.